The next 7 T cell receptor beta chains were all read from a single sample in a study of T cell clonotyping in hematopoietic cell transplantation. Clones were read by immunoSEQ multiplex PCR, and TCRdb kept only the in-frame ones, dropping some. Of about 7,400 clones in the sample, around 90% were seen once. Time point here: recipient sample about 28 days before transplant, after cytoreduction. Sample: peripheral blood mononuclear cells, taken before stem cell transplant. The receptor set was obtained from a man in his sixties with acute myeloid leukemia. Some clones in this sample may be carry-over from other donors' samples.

The CDR3 protein is CASSHSIIQGTVDTQYF. The DNA for the CDR3 is TGCGCCAGCAGTCATTCAATAATCCAGGGAACGGTGGATACGCAGTATTTT. The rearrangement uses TRBV23-1 and TRBJ2-3, with TRBD1 as a possible D gene (5 bases). TRBV23-1 belongs to the ORF category, with a function that is uncertain. This CDR3 has 17 residues. V was clipped by 3 bases and J by 6 bases, with 22 bases between them.

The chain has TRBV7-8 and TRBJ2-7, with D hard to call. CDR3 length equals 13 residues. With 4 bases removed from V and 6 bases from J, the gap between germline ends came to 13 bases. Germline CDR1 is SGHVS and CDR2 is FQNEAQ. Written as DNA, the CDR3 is TGTGCCAGCAGCTCCAACCAACAAAGCGAGCAGTACTTC. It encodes CASSSNQQSEQYF.

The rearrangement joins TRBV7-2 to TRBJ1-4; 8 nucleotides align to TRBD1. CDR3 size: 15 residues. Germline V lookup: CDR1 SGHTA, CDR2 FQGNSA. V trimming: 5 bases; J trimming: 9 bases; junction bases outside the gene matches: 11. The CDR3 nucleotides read TGTGCCAGCAGCCCAGGGGACAGGACCATGAAAAAACTGTTTTTT. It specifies CASSPGDRTMKKLFF.

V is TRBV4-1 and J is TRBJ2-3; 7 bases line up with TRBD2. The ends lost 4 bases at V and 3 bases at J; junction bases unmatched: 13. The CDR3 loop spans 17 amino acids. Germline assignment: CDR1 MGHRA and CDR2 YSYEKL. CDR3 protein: CASSPLADLIRTDTQYF. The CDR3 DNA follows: TGCGCCAGCAGCCCTCTAGCGGACCTTATCCGAACAGATACGCAGTATTTT.

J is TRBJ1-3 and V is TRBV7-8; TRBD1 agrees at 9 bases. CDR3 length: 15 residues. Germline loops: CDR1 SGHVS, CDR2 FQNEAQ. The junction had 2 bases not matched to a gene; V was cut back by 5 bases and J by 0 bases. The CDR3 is CASSRGQGSGNTIYF. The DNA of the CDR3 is TGTGCCAGCAGCCGGGGACAGGGCTCTGGAAACACCATATATTTT. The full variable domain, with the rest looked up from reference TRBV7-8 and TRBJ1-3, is GAGVSQSPRYKVAKRGQDVALRCDPISGHVSLFWYQQALGQGPEFLTYFQNEAQLDKSGLPSDRFFAERPEGSVSTLKIQRTQQEDSAVYLCASSRGQGSGNTIYFGEGSWLTVV.

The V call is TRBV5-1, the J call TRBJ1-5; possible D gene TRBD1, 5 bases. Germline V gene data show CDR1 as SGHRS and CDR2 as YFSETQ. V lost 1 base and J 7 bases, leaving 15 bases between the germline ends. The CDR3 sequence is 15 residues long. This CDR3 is CASSLNAGQGQPQHF. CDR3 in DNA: TGCGCCAGCAGCTTGAACGCCGGCCAGGGACAGCCCCAGCATTTT.

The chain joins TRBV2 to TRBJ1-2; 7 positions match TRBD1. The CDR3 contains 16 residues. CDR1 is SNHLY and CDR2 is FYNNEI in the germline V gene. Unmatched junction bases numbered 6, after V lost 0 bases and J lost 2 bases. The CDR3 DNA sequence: TGTGCCAGCAGTGAAGCTAGGGCAGGGGGAAACTATGGCTACACCTTC. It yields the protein CASSEARAGGNYGYTF.